The 16 T cell receptor beta chains presented below share a single source sample, sequenced in a study of CXCR3-negative and CXCR3-positive naive CD8 T cells. Libraries were UMI-labeled 5' RACE TRB cDNA. TCRdb reworked the 5' RACE reads into one entry per CDR3 protein, no DNA. This sample contains approximately 41,000 distinct CDR3 sequences. Sequencing was performed on memory CD8+ T cells from blood. The receptors were gathered from a human donor in good health. Some clones in this sample may be carry-over from other donors' samples.

The chain uses TRBV12-3 or TRBV12-4 and TRBJ2-5. This CDR3 is 12 amino acids long. This chain's CDR3 is CASSLFSETQYF.

V usage is TRBV5-1 and J usage is TRBJ2-7. Per the germline V gene, CDR1 is SGHRS and CDR2 is YFSETQ. The CDR3 has 13 amino acids. CDR3 residues: CASSLESSYEQYF.

This chain uses TRBV2 with TRBJ1-5; TCRdb gives TRBD1 as the D gene, but with no DNA this cannot be confirmed. Germline CDR1 reads SNHLY; CDR2 reads FYNNEI. The CDR3 length is 14 residues. The CDR3 region is CASRQGGDIQPQHF.

V and J are TRBV29-1 and TRBJ2-2; checking the TCRdb D call of TRBD1 is not possible without DNA. Germline CDR1 SQVTM, CDR2 ANQGSEA. CDR3 length: 15 amino acids. The CDR3 spells CSVELGQGVDGELFF.

V is TRBV7-9 and J is TRBJ2-2. The germline V gene has CDR1 SEHNR and CDR2 FQNEAQ (reference sequence). The CDR3 loop spans 15 amino acids. The CDR3 is CASSFSGASTGELFF.

The chain links TRBV11-3 to TRBJ1-1; no DNA is available, so the TRBD1 call from TCRdb remains unchecked. CDR1 SGHNT and CDR2 YENEEA come from the germline V gene. The CDR3 runs 17 residues. This CDR3 reads CASSSPGGTGADREAFF.

The chain employs TRBV29-1 and TRBJ2-6. The CDR3 is 14 amino acids. Per germline, CDR1 SQVTM and CDR2 ANQGSEA. The CDR3 spells CSVEGVSGANVLTF.

This chain connects TRBV27 to TRBJ2-3; TCRdb's D gene call, TRBD1, goes unchecked for lack of DNA. The CDR3 runs to 16 residues. Germline V gene lookup returns CDR1 MNHEY and CDR2 SMNVEV (reference sequence). The CDR3 protein is CASTLDRGHPPDTQYF.

V and J are TRBV7-6 and TRBJ2-7. Germline CDR1 reads SGHVS; CDR2 reads FNYEAQ. The CDR3 is 13 amino acids. The CDR3 loop is CASSLGRFYEQYF.

This sequence joins TRBV7-6 and TRBJ2-5; as DNA is missing, the TRBD1 call by TCRdb cannot be tested. The length of the CDR3 is 15 residues. In germline, CDR1 is SGHVS, CDR2 FNYEAQ. Here the CDR3 reads CASSLLPGAWETQYF.

The rearrangement uses TRBV12-3 or TRBV12-4 and TRBJ2-1; TCRdb's D call, TRBD2, is unchecked because there is no DNA. This CDR3 has 13 amino acids. The CDR3 is CASSGTSGHPRFF.

According to its frequency, this clonotype is medium-sized. V and J are TRBV25-1 and TRBJ1-5; lacking DNA, the TRBD1 call made by TCRdb goes unchecked. This CDR3 contains 16 residues. In germline, CDR1 is MGHDK, CDR2 SYGVNS. This CDR3 is CASSEDQGGGNQPQHF.

The V and J genes are TRBV3-1 and TRBJ2-7. This CDR3 region has 14 residues. From germline, CDR1 is LGHDT and CDR2 YNNKEL (reference sequence). The chain's CDR3 is CASSQGLGIYEQYF.

The chain employs TRBV20-1 and TRBJ1-1; the TRBD1 assignment by TCRdb is unverifiable without DNA. This CDR3 has 14 residues. Germline-derived CDR1 and CDR2 are DFQATT and SNEGSKA (reference sequence). This CDR3 reads CSARDLDRDTEAFF.

The chain carries TRBV6-2 or TRBV6-3 and TRBJ2-1. This CDR3 contains 13 residues. Per the germline V gene, CDR1 is MNHEY and CDR2 is SVGEGT. The CDR3 loop reads CASSYSETNEQFF.

CDR3 region: CASSQTRSGIKNIQYF. The V and J genes are TRBV14 and TRBJ2-4; TCRdb's D call, TRBD2, is unchecked because there is no DNA. The germline V gene has CDR1 SGHDN and CDR2 FVKESK. The CDR3 contains 16 residues.